The 23 T cell receptor beta chains below all came from one sample that was sequenced in a study of blood T cell repertoires in COVID-19. The method was immunoSEQ multiplex PCR; TCRdb's version includes in-frame clones alone and lacks a portion of them. The sample includes about 270,000 clones, roughly 86% of them seen just once. The sample consisted of peripheral blood. These receptors all stem from a man between 40 and 49 years old who had recovered from COVID-19.

CDR3 sequence: CASRDRGPYNEQFF. The CDR3 DNA sequence: TGTGCCAGCAGGGACAGGGGACCCTACAATGAGCAGTTCTTC. V is TRBV6-5 and J is TRBJ2-1; 9 nucleotides align to TRBD1. V shed 6 bases and J 2 bases; nucleotides not matched to a gene: 2. The CDR3 sequence is 14 residues long. The V gene's germline CDR1 is MNHEY and CDR2 SVGAGI.

This sequence joins TRBV7-9 and TRBJ1-2; tentatively, D is TRBD1 (6 bases). The CDR3 covers 15 residues. CDR1 is SEHNR, CDR2 FQNEAQ, per germline (reference sequence). Trimming removed 0 bases at V and 0 bases at J, with 8 bases between. In DNA, the CDR3 is TGTGCCAGCAGCTTAGCGGACAGAGCTAACTATGGCTACACCTTC. This encodes CASSLADRANYGYTF.

This chain uses TRBV6-4 with TRBJ2-3; TRBD2 matches at 8 bases. V dropped 0 bases and J dropped 4; count of bases not matched to a gene: 0. Per the germline V gene, CDR1 is MRHNA and CDR2 is SNTAGT. This CDR3 comprises 14 residues. In nucleotides, the CDR3 is TGTGCCAGCAGTGACTCCGGGGGGGCAGATACGCAGTATTTT. Its translation is CASSDSGGADTQYF.

The V and J genes are TRBV10-3 and TRBJ1-2, with D perhaps TRBD1 (6 bases). Germline V lookup: CDR1 ENHRY, CDR2 SYGVKD. There are 14 residues in the CDR3. Trimming pared 7 bases from V and 0 bases from J, leaving 12 bases between. The CDR3 here is CAITETGSNYGYTF. The CDR3 DNA follows: TGTGCCATCACCGAGACAGGTTCTAACTATGGCTACACCTTC.

The rearrangement joins TRBV18 to TRBJ2-4; no definite D call. V shed 2 bases and J shed 1 base, with 12 bases lying between them. The CDR3 is 16 amino acids. Germline CDR1 is KGHSH and CDR2 is LQKENI. CDR3 loop: CASSPGGEPAKNIQYF. The CDR3 DNA reads as TGTGCCAGCTCACCAGGCGGCGAGCCTGCCAAAAACATTCAGTACTTC.

This chain uses TRBV7-2 with TRBJ2-1; D call uncertain. V was clipped by 2 bases and J by 0 bases, with 11 bases between them. Per germline, CDR1 SGHTA and CDR2 FQGNSA. The CDR3 runs 16 residues. The CDR3, as DNA: TGTGCCAGCAGCTTAACGTCTACCCTCTCCTACAATGAGCAGTTCTTC. The encoded protein is CASSLTSTLSYNEQFF.

This clone was counted between two and nine times. The V and J genes are TRBV2 and TRBJ2-7; 7 positions match TRBD2. The CDR3 is 12 amino acids. Germline V lookup: CDR1 SNHLY, CDR2 FYNNEI. V shed 6 bases and J 7 bases; nucleotides not matched to a gene: 6. CDR3 residues: CASRAGVREQYF. CDR3 DNA: TGTGCCAGCAGGGCGGGAGTACGGGAGCAGTACTTC.

This chain connects TRBV18 to TRBJ2-2, with D uncertain. Germline CDR1 KGHSH, CDR2 LQKENI. This CDR3 region has 11 residues. Trimming removed 4 bases at V and 7 bases at J, with 4 bases between. CDR3 coding DNA: TGTGCCAGCTCACGAGACGGGGAGCTGTTTTTT. This encodes CASSRDGELFF.

This clone showed up many times. V usage is TRBV18 and J usage is TRBJ2-7; weak D call: TRBD2 (5 bases). Germline loops: CDR1 KGHSH, CDR2 LQKENI. The CDR3 runs 11 residues. V gave up 8 bases and J gave up 0 bases, with 5 bases separating them. The CDR3 sequence is CASGSSYEQYF. In nucleotides, the CDR3 is TGTGCCAGCGGGAGCTCCTACGAGCAGTACTTC.

The chain has TRBV7-2 and TRBJ1-5; TRBD1 is a possible D gene (5 bases). The length of the CDR3 is 18 residues. The germline V and J ends were trimmed by 5 bases and 1 base, with 21 bases remaining between them. Germline V CDR1 and CDR2: SGHTA, FQGNSA. CDR3: CASSTLYRGRGSNQPQHF. The CDR3 DNA follows: TGTGCCAGCAGCACCTTATACCGGGGGAGAGGGAGCAATCAGCCCCAGCATTTT.

This clone was seen a few times. CDR3 region: CASSLPSGSPTQYNEQFF. The CDR3, as DNA: TGTGCCAGCAGCTTACCTAGCGGGAGCCCAACTCAATACAATGAGCAGTTCTTC. This chain links TRBV7-3 with TRBJ2-1; 10 nucleotides line up with TRBD2. With V trimmed by 2 bases and J by 4 bases, 11 bases remained unmatched. The CDR3 extends over 18 amino acids. Germline V gene sequence: CDR1 SGHTA, CDR2 FQGTGA.

The chain combines TRBV4-1 with TRBJ2-6, with D tentatively TRBD2 (5 bases). The CDR3 runs to 18 residues. From germline, CDR1 is MGHRA and CDR2 YSYEKL. The V and J ends lost 2 bases and 2 bases respectively, with 16 bases between them. This chain's CDR3 is CASSQTIALRPGANVLTF. CDR3 DNA sequence: TGCGCCAGCAGCCAAACCATAGCGCTGAGGCCTGGGGCCAACGTCCTGACTTTC.

This clone has more than one count but fewer than ten. The chain employs TRBV2 and TRBJ2-3; maybe TRBD2 (5 bases). The V end was cut by 1 base, the J end by 2 bases, with 10 bases between. Germline assignment: CDR1 SNHLY and CDR2 FYNNEI. The CDR3 has 15 amino acids. CDR3: CASSEEDGLTDTQYF. The CDR3 DNA reads TGTGCCAGCAGTGAAGAGGACGGACTCACAGATACGCAGTATTTT. The variable domain in full, with the rest retrieved from reference TRBV2 and TRBJ2-3, is EPEVTQTPSHQVTQMGQEVILRCVPISNHLYFYWYRQILGQKVEFLVSFYNNEISEKSEIFDDQFSVERPDGSNFTLKIRSTKLEDSAMYFCASSEEDGLTDTQYFGPGTRLTVL.

The chain recombines TRBV19 with TRBJ2-2, with 10 bases matching TRBD2. The CDR3 covers 15 residues. V lost 6 bases to trimming and J lost 0 bases; unmatched junction nucleotides: 1. Germline lookup yields CDR1 LNHDA and CDR2 SQIVND (reference sequence). The CDR3 sequence is CASSLAGANTGELFF. The CDR3 coding sequence is TGTGCCAGTAGCCTAGCGGGGGCGAACACCGGGGAGCTGTTTTTT.

The rearrangement links TRBV12-3 or TRBV12-4 to TRBJ2-1; TRBD2 matches at 7 bases. This CDR3 spans 13 amino acids. The V segment lost 3 bases and the J segment 9 bases; nucleotides outside the gene matches: 5. This chain's CDR3 is CASSLSGTGEQFF. The CDR3, as DNA: TGTGCCAGCAGTTTGAGCGGGACGGGTGAGCAGTTCTTC.

The gene calls are TRBV5-4 and TRBJ2-5; 7 nucleotides line up with TRBD2. The CDR3 is made up of 14 amino acids. The V gene's germline CDR1 is SGHNT and CDR2 YYREEE (reference sequence). V gave up 4 bases and J gave up 3 bases; unmatched junction bases: 6. The CDR3 DNA reads TGTGCCAGCAGCCCCGGGGGGAGTAAAGAGACCCAGTACTTC. This gives the protein CASSPGGSKETQYF.

V gene TRBV27 combines with J gene TRBJ1-1, with TRBD1 matching 10 bases. The V gene's germline CDR1 is MNHEY and CDR2 SMNVEV (reference sequence). The ends lost 6 bases at V and 4 bases at J; junction bases unmatched: 17. The length of the CDR3 is 18 residues. CDR3 DNA sequence: TGTGCCAGCAGCCCGTGGCCCCCGACAGGGGGCCGGATCACTGAAGCTTTCTTT. Translation gives CASSPWPPTGGRITEAFF.

The rearrangement links TRBV27 to TRBJ1-1; no reliable D call. V was clipped by 0 bases and J by 4 bases, with 6 bases between them. The V gene's germline CDR1 is MNHEY and CDR2 SMNVEV (reference sequence). This CDR3 comprises 13 residues. Here the CDR3 reads CASSLSQLTEAFF. The CDR3 DNA is TGTGCCAGCAGTTTATCACAGCTCACTGAAGCTTTCTTT.

The chain links TRBV7-9 to TRBJ1-1; D is perhaps TRBD1 (5 bases). V lost 3 bases and J lost 1, with 12 bases in between. The CDR3 runs 15 residues. Germline V gene sequence: CDR1 SEHNR, CDR2 FQNEAQ (reference sequence). The CDR3 reads CASSFPKGQNTEAFF. CDR3 coding DNA: TGTGCCAGCAGCTTCCCGAAAGGACAGAACACTGAAGCTTTCTTT.

The chain has TRBV5-1 and TRBJ2-6, with TRBD1 identical over 9 bases. The CDR3 is 18 residues long. Losses at the gene ends were 4 bases for V and 2 bases for J; bases not matched to a gene: 10. From germline, CDR1 is SGHRS and CDR2 YFSETQ. As DNA, the CDR3 is TGCGCCAGCAGCCTGGACAGGGGTGGAAGCGCTGGGGCCAACGTCCTGACTTTC. Amino acid sequence: CASSLDRGGSAGANVLTF.

The J gene is TRBJ1-3, the V gene TRBV7-8; D is uncertain. Germline V gene sequence: CDR1 SGHVS, CDR2 FQNEAQ. V shed 1 base and J shed 4 bases, with 17 bases lying between them. The CDR3 runs 17 residues. The CDR3 loop is CASSLVGGPSSGNTIYF. In nucleotides, the CDR3 is TGTGCCAGCAGCTTAGTCGGAGGACCCTCGTCCGGAAACACCATATATTTT.

The rearrangement links TRBV7-6 to TRBJ2-1; perhaps TRBD2 as D (7 bases). CDR3 length: 12 amino acids. Trimming shortened V by 5 bases and J by 15 bases, and 17 bases separated the two germline ends. Looked up from germline, CDR1 is SGHVS and CDR2 is FNYEAQ. The CDR3 region has the DNA TGTGCCAGCAGCCAGCAAGCGGGACATTCGTTCTTC. It yields the protein CASSQQAGHSFF.

The chain couples TRBV4-2 to TRBJ2-7, with TRBD2 matching over 8 bases. V shed 0 bases and J 5 bases; nucleotides not matched to a gene: 12. This CDR3 comprises 17 residues. Germline V lookup: CDR1 LGHNA, CDR2 YNFKEQ. DNA of the CDR3: TGTGCCAGCAGCCAAGATTGGAGCGGGTCGGGAGGGAACGAGCAGTACTTC. Translating it yields CASSQDWSGSGGNEQYF.